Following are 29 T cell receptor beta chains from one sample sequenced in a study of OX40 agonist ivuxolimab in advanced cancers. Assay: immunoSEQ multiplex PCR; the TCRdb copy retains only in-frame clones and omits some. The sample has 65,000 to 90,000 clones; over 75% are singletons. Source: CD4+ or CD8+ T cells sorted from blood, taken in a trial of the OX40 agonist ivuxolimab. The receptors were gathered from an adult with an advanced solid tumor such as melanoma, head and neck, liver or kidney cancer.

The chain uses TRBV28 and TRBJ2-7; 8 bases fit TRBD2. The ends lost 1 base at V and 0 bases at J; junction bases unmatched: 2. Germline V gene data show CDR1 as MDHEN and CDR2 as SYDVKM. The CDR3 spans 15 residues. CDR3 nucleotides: TGTGCCAGCAGTTTATATAGCGGGAACTCCTACGAGCAGTACTTC. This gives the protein CASSLYSGNSYEQYF.

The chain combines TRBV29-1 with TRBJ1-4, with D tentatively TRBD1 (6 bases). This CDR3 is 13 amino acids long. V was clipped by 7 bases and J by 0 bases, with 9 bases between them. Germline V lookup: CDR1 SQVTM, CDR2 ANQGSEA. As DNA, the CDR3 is TGCAGCGCAGGACAGACAACTAATGAAAAACTGTTTTTT. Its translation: CSAGQTTNEKLFF.

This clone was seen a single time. The CDR3 DNA sequence: TGTGCCAGCAGCTTAGCCTGGCTGAGGGGGGAGCTGTTTTTT. This encodes CASSLAWLRGELFF. The chain has TRBV7-9 and TRBJ2-2; D is undetermined. With 0 bases removed from V and 8 bases from J, the gap between germline ends came to 10 bases. This CDR3 has 14 residues. Germline V gives CDR1 SEHNR, CDR2 FQNEAQ (reference sequence).

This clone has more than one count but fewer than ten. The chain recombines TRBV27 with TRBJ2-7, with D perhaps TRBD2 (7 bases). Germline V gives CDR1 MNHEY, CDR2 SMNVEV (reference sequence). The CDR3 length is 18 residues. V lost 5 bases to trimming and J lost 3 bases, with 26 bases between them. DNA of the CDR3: TGTGCCAGCAGTCCCCCCCTCGGTTCGGGGGCGGGGGTCTACGAGCAGTACTTC. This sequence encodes CASSPPLGSGAGVYEQYF.

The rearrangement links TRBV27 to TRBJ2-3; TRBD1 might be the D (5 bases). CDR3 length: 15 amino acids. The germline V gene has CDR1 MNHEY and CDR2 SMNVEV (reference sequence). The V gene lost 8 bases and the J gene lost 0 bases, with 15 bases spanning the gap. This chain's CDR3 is CASLGQGRSTDTQYF. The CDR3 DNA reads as TGTGCCAGCCTAGGGCAGGGAAGGAGCACAGATACGCAGTATTTT.

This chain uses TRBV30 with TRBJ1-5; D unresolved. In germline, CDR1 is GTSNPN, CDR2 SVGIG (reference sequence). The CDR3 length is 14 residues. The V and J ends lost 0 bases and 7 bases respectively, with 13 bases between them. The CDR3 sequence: CAWSVHGIGQPQHF. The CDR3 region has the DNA TGTGCCTGGAGTGTACACGGGATCGGGCAGCCCCAGCATTTT. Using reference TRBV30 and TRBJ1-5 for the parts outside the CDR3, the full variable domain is SQTIHQWPATLVQPVGSPLSLECTVEGTSNPNLYWYRQAAGRGLQLLFYSVGIGQISSEVPQNLSASRPQDRQFILSSKKLLLSDSGFYLCAWSVHGIGQPQHFGDGTRLSIL.

The CDR3 region has the DNA TGTGCCAGCAGAAGCTCTGGGGCCAACGTCCTGACTTTC. This codes for CASRSSGANVLTF. The chain joins TRBV11-2 to TRBJ2-6, with D hard to call. This CDR3 is 13 amino acids long. Germline-derived CDR1 and CDR2 are SGHAT and FQNNGV. Trimming stripped 6 bases from V and 0 bases from J, with 3 bases between. The full variable domain, with the rest looked up from reference TRBV11-2 and TRBJ2-6, is EAGVAQSPRYKIIEKRQSVAFWCNPISGHATLYWYQQILGQGPKLLIQFQNNGVVDDSQLPKDRFSAERLKGVDSTLKIQPAKLEDSAVYLCASRSSGANVLTFGAGSRLTVL.

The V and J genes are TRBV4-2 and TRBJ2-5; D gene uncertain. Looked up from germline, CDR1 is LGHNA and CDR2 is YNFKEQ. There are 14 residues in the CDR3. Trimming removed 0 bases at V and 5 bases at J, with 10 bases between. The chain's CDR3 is CASSQDPGGETQYF. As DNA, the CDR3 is TGTGCCAGCAGCCAAGATCCGGGTGGGGAGACCCAGTACTTC.

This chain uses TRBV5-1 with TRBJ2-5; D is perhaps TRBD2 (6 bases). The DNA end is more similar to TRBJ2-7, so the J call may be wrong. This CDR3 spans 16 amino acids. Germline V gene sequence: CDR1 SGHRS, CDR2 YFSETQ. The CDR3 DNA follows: TGCGCCAGCAGCTTGGAGGGCGGGGTAAGCTCCTACGAGCAGTACTTC. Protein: CASSLEGGVSSYEQYF.

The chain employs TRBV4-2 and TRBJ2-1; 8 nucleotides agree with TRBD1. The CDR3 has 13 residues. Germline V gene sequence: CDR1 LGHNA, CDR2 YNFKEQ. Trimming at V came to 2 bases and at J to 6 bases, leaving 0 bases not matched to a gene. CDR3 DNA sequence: TGTGCCAGCAGCCAAACAGGGGGCAATGAGCAGTTCTTC. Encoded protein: CASSQTGGNEQFF.

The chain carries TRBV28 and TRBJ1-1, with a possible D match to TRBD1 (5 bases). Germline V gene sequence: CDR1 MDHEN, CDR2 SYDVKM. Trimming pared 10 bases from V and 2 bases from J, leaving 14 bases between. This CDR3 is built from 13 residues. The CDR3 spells CAIKWGLNTEAFF. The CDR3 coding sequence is TGTGCCATCAAGTGGGGCCTAAACACTGAAGCTTTCTTT.

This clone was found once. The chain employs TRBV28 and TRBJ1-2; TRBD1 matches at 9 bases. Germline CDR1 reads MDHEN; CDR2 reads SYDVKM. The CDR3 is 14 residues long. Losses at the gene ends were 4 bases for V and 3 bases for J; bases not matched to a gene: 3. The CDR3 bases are TGTGCCAGCAGTTCGGGACAGGGAGACTATGGCTACACCTTC. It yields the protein CASSSGQGDYGYTF.

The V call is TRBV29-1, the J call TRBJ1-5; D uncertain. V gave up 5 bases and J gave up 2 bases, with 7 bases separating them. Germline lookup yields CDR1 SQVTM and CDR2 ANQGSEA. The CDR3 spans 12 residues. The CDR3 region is CSVREGNQPQHF. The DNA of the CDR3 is TGCAGCGTTCGGGAAGGCAATCAGCCCCAGCATTTT. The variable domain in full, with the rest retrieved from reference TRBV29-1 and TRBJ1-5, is SAVISQKPSRDICQRGTSLTIQCQVDSQVTMMFWYRQQPGQSLTLIATANQGSEATYESGFVIDKFPISRPNLTFSTLTVSNMSPEDSSIYLCSVREGNQPQHFGDGTRLSIL.

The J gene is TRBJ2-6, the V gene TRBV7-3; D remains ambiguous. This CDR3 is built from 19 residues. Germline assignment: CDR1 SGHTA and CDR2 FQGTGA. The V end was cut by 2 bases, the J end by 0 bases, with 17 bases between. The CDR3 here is CASSLGFARADSGANVLTF. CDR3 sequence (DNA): TGTGCCAGCAGCTTAGGGTTTGCTCGGGCCGACTCTGGGGCCAACGTCCTGACTTTC.

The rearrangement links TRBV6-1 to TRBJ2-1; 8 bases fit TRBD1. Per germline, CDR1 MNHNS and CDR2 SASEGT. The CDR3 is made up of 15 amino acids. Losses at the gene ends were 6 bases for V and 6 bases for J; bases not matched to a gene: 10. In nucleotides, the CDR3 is TGTGCCAGCAGGAAGGACAGGGTGGGCCCCAATGAGCAGTTCTTC. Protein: CASRKDRVGPNEQFF.

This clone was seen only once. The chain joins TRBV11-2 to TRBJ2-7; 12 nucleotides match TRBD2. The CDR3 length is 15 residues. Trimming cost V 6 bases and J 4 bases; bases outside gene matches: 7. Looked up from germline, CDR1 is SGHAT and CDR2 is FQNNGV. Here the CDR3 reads CASRPLAGGLYEQYF. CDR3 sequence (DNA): TGTGCCAGCAGACCGCTAGCGGGAGGGTTGTACGAGCAGTACTTC. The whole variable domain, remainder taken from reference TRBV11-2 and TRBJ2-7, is EAGVAQSPRYKIIEKRQSVAFWCNPISGHATLYWYQQILGQGPKLLIQFQNNGVVDDSQLPKDRFSAERLKGVDSTLKIQPAKLEDSAVYLCASRPLAGGLYEQYFGPGTRLTVT.

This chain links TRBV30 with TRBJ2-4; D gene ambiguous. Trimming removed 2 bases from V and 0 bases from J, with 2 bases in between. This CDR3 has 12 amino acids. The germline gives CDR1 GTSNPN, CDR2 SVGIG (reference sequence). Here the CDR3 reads CAWSPAKNIQYF. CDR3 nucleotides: TGTGCCTGGAGTCCAGCCAAAAACATTCAGTACTTC.

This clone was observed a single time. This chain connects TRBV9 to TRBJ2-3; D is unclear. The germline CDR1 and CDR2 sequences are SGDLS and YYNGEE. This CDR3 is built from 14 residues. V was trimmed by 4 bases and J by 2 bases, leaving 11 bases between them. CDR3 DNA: TGTGCCAGCAGCACACTCCTTCCCACAGATACGCAGTATTTT. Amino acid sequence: CASSTLLPTDTQYF.

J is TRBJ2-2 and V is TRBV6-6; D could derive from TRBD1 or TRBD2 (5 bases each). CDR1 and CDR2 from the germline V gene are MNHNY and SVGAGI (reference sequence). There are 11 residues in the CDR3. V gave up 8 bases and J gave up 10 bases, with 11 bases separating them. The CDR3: CASLRDPELFF. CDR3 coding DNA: TGTGCCAGCTTACGGGACCCGGAGCTGTTTTTT.

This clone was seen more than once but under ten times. Here the CDR3 DNA reads TGTGCCAGCAGGGCAACAGGGGCTGGAAACACCATATATTTT. It specifies CASRATGAGNTIYF. J is TRBJ1-3 and V is TRBV27, with 7 nucleotides matching TRBD1. The trim removed 6 bases at V and 2 bases at J, leaving 4 bases unmatched. Germline lookup yields CDR1 MNHEY and CDR2 SMNVEV (reference sequence). The CDR3 contains 14 residues.

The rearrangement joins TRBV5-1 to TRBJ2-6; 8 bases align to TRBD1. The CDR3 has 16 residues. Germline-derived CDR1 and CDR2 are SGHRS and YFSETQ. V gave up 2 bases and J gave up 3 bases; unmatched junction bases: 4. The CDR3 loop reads CASSFSGGGGANVLTF. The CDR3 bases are TGCGCCAGCAGCTTTTCAGGGGGCGGTGGGGCCAACGTCCTGACTTTC.

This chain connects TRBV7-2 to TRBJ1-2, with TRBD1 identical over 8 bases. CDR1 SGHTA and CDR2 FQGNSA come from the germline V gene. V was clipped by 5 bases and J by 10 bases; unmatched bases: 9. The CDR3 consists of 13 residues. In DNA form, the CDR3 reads TGTGCCAGCAGCCGTATGACAGGGGAGGTCTACACCTTC. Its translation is CASSRMTGEVYTF.

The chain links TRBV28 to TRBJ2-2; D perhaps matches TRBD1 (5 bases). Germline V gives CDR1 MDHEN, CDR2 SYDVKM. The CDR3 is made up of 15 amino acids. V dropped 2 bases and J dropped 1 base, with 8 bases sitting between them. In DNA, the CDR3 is TGTGCCAGCAGTTTACGGCAGGGGAACACCGGGGAGCTGTTTTTT. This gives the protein CASSLRQGNTGELFF. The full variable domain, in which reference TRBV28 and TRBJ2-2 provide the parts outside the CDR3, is DVKVTQSSRYLVKRTGEKVFLECVQDMDHENMFWYRQDPGLGLRLIYFSYDVKMKEKGDIPEGYSVSREKKERFSLILESASTNQTSMYLCASSLRQGNTGELFFGEGSRLTVL.

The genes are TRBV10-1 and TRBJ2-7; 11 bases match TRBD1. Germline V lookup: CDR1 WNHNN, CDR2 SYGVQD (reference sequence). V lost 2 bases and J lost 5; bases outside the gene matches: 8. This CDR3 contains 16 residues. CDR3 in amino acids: CASSESLGQGADEQYF. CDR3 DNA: TGCGCCAGCAGTGAGAGCTTAGGACAGGGGGCCGACGAGCAGTACTTC.

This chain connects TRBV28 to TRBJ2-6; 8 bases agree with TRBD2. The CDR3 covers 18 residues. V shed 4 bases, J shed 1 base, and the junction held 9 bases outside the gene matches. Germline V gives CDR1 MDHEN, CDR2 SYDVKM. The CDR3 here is CASSSVAGSISGANVLTF. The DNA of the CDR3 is TGTGCCAGCAGTTCCGTAGCGGGATCTATATCTGGGGCCAACGTCCTGACTTTC.

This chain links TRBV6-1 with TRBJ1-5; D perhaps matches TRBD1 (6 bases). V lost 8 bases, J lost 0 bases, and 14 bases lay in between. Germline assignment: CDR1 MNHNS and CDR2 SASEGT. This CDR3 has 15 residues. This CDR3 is CASHLWTASNQPQHF. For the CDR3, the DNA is TGTGCCAGCCATTTATGGACAGCTAGCAATCAGCCCCAGCATTTT.

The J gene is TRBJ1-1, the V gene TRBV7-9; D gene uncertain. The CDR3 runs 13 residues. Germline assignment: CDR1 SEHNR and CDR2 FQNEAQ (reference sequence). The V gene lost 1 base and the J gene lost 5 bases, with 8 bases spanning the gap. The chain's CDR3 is CASSLDQLTEAFF. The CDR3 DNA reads TGTGCCAGCAGCTTAGACCAATTGACTGAAGCTTTCTTT.

The CDR3 spells CASSEAIAKNIQYF. The CDR3 DNA sequence: TGTGCCAGCAGTGAAGCGATAGCCAAAAACATTCAGTACTTC. This rearrangement joins TRBV6-1 to TRBJ2-4, with D unclear. Germline loops: CDR1 MNHNS, CDR2 SASEGT. The CDR3 consists of 14 residues. V dropped 0 bases and J dropped 0 bases, with 3 bases sitting between them.

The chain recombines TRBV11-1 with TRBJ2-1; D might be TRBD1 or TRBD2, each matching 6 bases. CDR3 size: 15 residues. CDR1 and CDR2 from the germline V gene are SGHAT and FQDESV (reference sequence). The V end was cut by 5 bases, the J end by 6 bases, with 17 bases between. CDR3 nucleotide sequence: TGTGCCAGCAGCAGAGGGGGGACTTCGATCAATGAGCAGTTCTTC. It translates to CASSRGGTSINEQFF. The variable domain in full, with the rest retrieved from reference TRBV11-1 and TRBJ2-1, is EAEVAQSPRYKITEKSQAVAFWCDPISGHATLYWYRQILGQGPELLVQFQDESVVDDSQLPKDRFSAERLKGVDSTLKIQPAELGDSAMYLCASSRGGTSINEQFFGPGTRLTVL.